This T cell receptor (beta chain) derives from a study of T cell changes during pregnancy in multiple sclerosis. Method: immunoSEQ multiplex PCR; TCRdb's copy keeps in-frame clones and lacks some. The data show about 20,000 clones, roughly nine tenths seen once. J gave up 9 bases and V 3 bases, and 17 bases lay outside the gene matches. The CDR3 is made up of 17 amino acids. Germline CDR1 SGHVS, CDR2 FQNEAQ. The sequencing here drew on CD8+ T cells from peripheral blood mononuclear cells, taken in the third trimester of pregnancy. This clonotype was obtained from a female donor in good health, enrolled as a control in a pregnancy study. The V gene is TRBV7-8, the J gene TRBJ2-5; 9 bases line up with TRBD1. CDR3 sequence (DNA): TGTGCCAGCAGCTTCCCGGGACAGGGCCACCCCGGGGGGTCCCAGTACTTC. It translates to CASSFPGQGHPGGSQYF.